This entry lists 10 T cell receptor beta chains sequenced from one sample in a study of T cells in Graves' hyperthyroidism and ophthalmopathy. What was amplified from RNA transcripts were TCR beta CDR3 regions. A set of HTBI primers served as the primers for a first-round RT-PCR of the TCR CDR3. TCRdb reprocessed the multiplex PCR reads via MiXCR and lists one record per CDR3 protein. The sample carries approximately 700,000 distinct CDR3 sequences, roughly 46% recorded once. The sample comprised peripheral blood or thyroid tissue (not recorded which). The receptors were sampled from an adult man with Graves' disease, either hyperthyroidism or ophthalmopathy (not recorded which).

This chain links TRBV5-6 with TRBJ1-2; TRBD1 aligns across 7 bases. V dropped 2 bases and J dropped 6; count of bases not matched to a gene: 16. Germline V lookup: CDR1 SGHDT, CDR2 YYEEEE. There are 17 residues in the CDR3. The CDR3 reads CASSFSGQQGLLHGYTF. The CDR3 nucleotides are TGTGCCAGCAGCTTTAGCGGCCAACAGGGGTTACTGCATGGCTACACCTTC.

V and J are TRBV7-9 and TRBJ1-3; maybe TRBD1 (6 bases). V dropped 5 bases and J dropped 0 bases, with 17 bases sitting between them. The CDR3 consists of 17 residues. Germline V gene sequence: CDR1 SEHNR, CDR2 FQNEAQ (reference sequence). Here the CDR3 reads CASSIGIGQSSGNTIYF. In DNA, the CDR3 is TGTGCCAGCAGCATTGGAATCGGACAGAGCTCTGGAAACACCATATATTTT.

The V gene is TRBV29-1, the J gene TRBJ2-7, with 7 bases lining up with TRBD2. Germline lookup yields CDR1 SQVTM and CDR2 ANQGSEA. The CDR3 is made up of 14 amino acids. J was trimmed by 2 bases and V by 4 bases; bases with no gene match: 8. CDR3 coding DNA: TGCAGCGTTGGGGGCGGGAGCGATACCTACGAGCAGTACTTC. This codes for CSVGGGSDTYEQYF.

Remarks on this clonotype: Being one base from a much bigger clone, this may be a read error. The genes are TRBV19 and TRBJ1-5, with TRBD1 as a possible D gene (6 bases). This CDR3 has 13 residues. CDR1 is LNHDA, CDR2 SQIVND, per germline (reference sequence). The chain's CDR3 is CASTRDMNRPQHF. The CDR3 DNA sequence: TGTGCCAGTACCCGGGACATGAATCGGCCCCAGCATTTT. Full variable domain (missing parts from reference TRBV19 and TRBJ1-5): DGGITQSPKYLFRKEGQNVTLSCEQNLNHDAMYWYRQDPGQGLRLIYYSQIVNDFQKGDIAEGYSVSREKKESFPLTVTSAQKNPTAFYLCASTRDMNRPQHFGDGTRLSIL.

V usage is TRBV20-1 and J usage is TRBJ2-7, with TRBD1 identical over 7 bases. The CDR3 covers 15 residues. The germline V gene has CDR1 DFQATT and CDR2 SNEGSKA (reference sequence). Germline trimming cut 4 bases from V and 4 bases from J; bases unmatched to any gene: 13. The chain's CDR3 is CSAKSRDRKVYEQYF. The CDR3 bases are TGCAGTGCTAAATCCCGGGACAGAAAGGTGTACGAGCAGTACTTC.

This clonotype occurred many times. V usage is TRBV7-9 and J usage is TRBJ1-2; D gene unclear. The germline V gene encodes CDR1 SEHNR and CDR2 FQNEAQ (reference sequence). The CDR3 length is 14 residues. V lost 3 bases and J lost 7, with 15 bases in between. The CDR3 DNA sequence: TGTGCCAGCAGCTTCAACGAAGGAAGGGCTGGCTACACCTTC. It codes for CASSFNEGRAGYTF.

This clonotype came up many times. The chain links TRBV20-1 to TRBJ2-7, with D possibly called TRBD1 or TRBD2 (5 bases each). The CDR3 covers 12 residues. V lost 1 base to trimming and J lost 9 bases, with 13 bases between them. In germline, CDR1 is DFQATT, CDR2 SNEGSKA (reference sequence). The CDR3 reads CSARAGALGQYF. The CDR3 DNA follows: TGCAGTGCTAGAGCCGGGGCGTTGGGGCAGTACTTC.

The gene calls are TRBV10-3 and TRBJ1-1; 9 bases are shared with TRBD1. V was clipped by 10 bases and J by 4 bases; unmatched bases: 13. Germline CDR1 is ENHRY and CDR2 is SYGVKD. The CDR3 sequence is 15 residues long. The CDR3 DNA sequence: TGTGCCACCTCGAGGGTCGGGACAGGGACCACTGAAGCTTTCTTT. Protein: CATSRVGTGTTEAFF.

In its sample, this clonotype was seen many times. The chain recombines TRBV5-4 with TRBJ2-5; maybe TRBD2 (6 bases). V gave up 4 bases and J gave up 2 bases, with 9 bases separating them. The CDR3 sequence is 13 residues long. CDR1 and CDR2 from the germline V gene are SGHNT and YYREEE (reference sequence). In DNA, the CDR3 is TGTGCCAGCAGCCCGACTAGTCAAGAGACCCAGTACTTC. Translated, it gives CASSPTSQETQYF.

The chain is built from TRBV29-1 and TRBJ1-2; D is perhaps TRBD1 (5 bases). Trimming shortened V by 8 bases and J by 2 bases, and 15 bases separated the two germline ends. The CDR3 consists of 13 residues. CDR1 is SQVTM, CDR2 ANQGSEA, per germline. The CDR3: CSLDTGRNYGYTF. In DNA, the CDR3 is TGCAGCTTGGATACGGGGCGAAACTATGGCTACACCTTC.